A selection of T cell receptor beta chains follows, all from one sample in a study of T cells in Graves' hyperthyroidism and ophthalmopathy. TCRdb reprocessed the multiplex PCR reads with MiXCR, giving one entry per CDR3 protein. This table holds nearly 600,000 distinct CDR3 sequences, roughly 13% found once. Sequencing input: blood. All receptors come from a woman in her 30s with Graves' hyperthyroidism that later progressed to Graves' ophthalmopathy. Both conserved end residues are part of each CDR3. Each record gives: CDR3 length, V gene, J gene, CDR3 protein.

13,TRBV2,TRBJ2-5,CASSWGLKETQYF
15,TRBV29-1,TRBJ1-4,CSVRTGTATNEKLFF
14,TRBV12-5,TRBJ2-5,CASGSDRAGETQYF
13,TRBV6-1,TRBJ1-1,CATQTGEDTEAFF
12,TRBV27,TRBJ2-1,CASSPGYNEQFF
12,TRBV2,TRBJ2-2,CASILGPGELFF
15,TRBV4-1,TRBJ2-7,CASSQAQGERYEQYF
16,TRBV5-1,TRBJ2-7,CASSLAQGGYRDEQYF
13,TRBV11-1,TRBJ1-2,CASSLSGETGYTF
15,TRBV24-1,TRBJ2-7,CATSGAGQKSYEQYF
18,TRBV19,TRBJ1-1,CASSMRGGGLLMNTEAFF
12,TRBV20-1,TRBJ1-2,CSAYRDSGGYTF
16,TRBV6-1,TRBJ2-5,CASSFYSQGAQETQYF
15,TRBV5-1,TRBJ2-3,CASSLDQGRTDTQYF
15,TRBV2,TRBJ2-3,CASRVGLAASDTQYF
14,TRBV30,TRBJ1-1,CAWSHSSGGTEAFF
15,TRBV7-2,TRBJ2-3,CASSLPTLSTDTQYF
15,TRBV7-6,TRBJ1-2,CASSPEGTGRDGYTF
14,TRBV28,TRBJ2-1,CANSLSGVSSEQFF
14,TRBV6-5,TRBJ2-7,CASSYVEGWGEQYF
16,TRBV20-1,TRBJ2-1,CSAADLSGSAYNEQFF
13,TRBV20-1,TRBJ2-3,CSTGGLAYDTQYF
15,TRBV7-8,TRBJ2-1,CASSAGLGGFNEQFF
16,TRBV27,TRBJ1-1,CASSLGIPSPNTEAFF
15,TRBV20-1,TRBJ1-4,CNARSQGSANEKLFF
14,TRBV6-1,TRBJ2-1,CASTKGDRYNEQFF
18,TRBV12-3/TRBV12-4,TRBJ2-2,CASSPPLAGVGNTGELFF
15,TRBV6-2/TRBV6-3,TRBJ1-4,CATRQPLPTNEKLFF
13,TRBV19,TRBJ1-4,CASKGQTNEKLFF
14,TRBV10-3,TRBJ2-3,CAISEAGATDTQYF
15,TRBV20-1,TRBJ2-3,CSVYSSGSSTDTQYF
14,TRBV10-3,TRBJ1-4,CAISGDRGIEKLFF
14,TRBV25-1,TRBJ1-4,CASSESTTNEKLFF
15,TRBV6-1,TRBJ2-7,CASSPDRLSSYEQYF
13,TRBV19,TRBJ2-1,CASSILLSHEQFF
16,TRBV24-1,TRBJ2-1,CATSDGTLAGDNEQFF
16,TRBV5-1,TRBJ1-4,CASSSPGGSGNEKLFF
15,TRBV9,TRBJ1-1,CASSVVRPSNTEAFF
17,TRBV11-2,TRBJ2-1,CASSLEWTSGGYNEQFF
14,TRBV6-1,TRBJ1-1,CASSEGGANTEAFF
15,TRBV18,TRBJ2-2,CASSPPGFSGGELFF
14,TRBV9,TRBJ1-2,CASSVGGGNYGYTF
14,TRBV11-1,TRBJ2-7,CASSLAVGAVEQYF
14,TRBV6-1,TRBJ1-3,CATLPGGSGNTIYF
13,TRBV6-1,TRBJ2-3,CASSRAGGNTQYF
14,TRBV7-9,TRBJ1-1,CASRELGANTEAFF
11,TRBV6-1,TRBJ1-1,CASSGTREPFF
15,TRBV10-3,TRBJ1-3,CAISSGTGTGNTIYF
15,TRBV20-1,TRBJ2-5,CSIPGLAGDLMAQYF
14,TRBV7-9,TRBJ1-2,CASSLQGQAEGYTF
13,TRBV7-3,TRBJ2-7,CASSLGASFGQYF
16,TRBV7-2,TRBJ1-3,CASSASGGFSGNTIYF